Below, one T cell receptor beta chain is given with its context. Germline V gene lookup returns CDR1 MDHEN and CDR2 SYDVKM. CDR3 length: 13 amino acids. V lost 7 bases, J lost 7 bases, and 17 bases lay in between. The data originate from a study of shared clonotypes between healthy human individuals. Naive CD8 cells lacked CD45RO and underwent positive selection for CCR7, leaving out terminally differentiated effector memory CD45RA+ cells. TCRdb's table, derived via immunoSEQ multiplex PCR, lists solely in-frame clones and lacks some. The data contain a few million clones, 90% to 95% of them singletons.

The clonotype was recovered from a man aged 18 to 30 in good health. Some clones in this sample may be carry-over from other donors' samples. This chain uses TRBV28 with TRBJ2-7; perhaps TRBD2 as D (6 bases). The sample comprised naive CD8+ T cells from PBMCs. The CDR3 is CASNPHWGREQYF. Here the CDR3 DNA reads TGTGCCAGCAACCCACATTGGGGGAGGGAGCAGTACTTC.